These 5 T cell receptor beta chains came from one sample sequenced in a study of T cell responses to AZD1222 COVID-19 vaccine. Some clones are missing from TCRdb's copy, which holds only in-frame ones; the method was immunoSEQ multiplex PCR. The sample shows roughly 130,000 clones, 92% of them seen only once. Material: peripheral blood, obtained on day 0 of AZD1222 vaccination. The receptor set was obtained from an adult in good health.

V is TRBV6-1 and J is TRBJ2-1; D ambiguous. Germline-derived CDR1 and CDR2 are MNHNS and SASEGT. Trimming removed 1 base from V and 5 bases from J, with 15 bases in between. This CDR3 is 16 amino acids long. CDR3 loop: CASSEGVLAGNNEQFF. CDR3 nucleotide sequence: TGTGCCAGCAGTGAAGGGGTCTTGGCAGGAAACAATGAGCAGTTCTTC.

The chain links TRBV5-4 to TRBJ2-7, with TRBD1 matching 8 bases. The CDR3 sequence is 15 residues long. J was trimmed by 0 bases and V by 4 bases; bases with no gene match: 6. Per germline, CDR1 SGHNT and CDR2 YYREEE (reference sequence). In nucleotides, the CDR3 is TGTGCCAGCAGCCCAGACAGGGGTGGCTCCTACGAGCAGTACTTC. Its translation is CASSPDRGGSYEQYF.

This clone was detected only a few times. This chain uses TRBV6-1 with TRBJ2-2, with D perhaps TRBD2 (6 bases). This CDR3 is 14 amino acids long. CDR1 MNHNS and CDR2 SASEGT come from the germline V gene. The ends were cut back, 3 bases at V and 1 base at J, with 6 bases in the middle. For the CDR3, the DNA is TGTGCCAGCAGTGACGGGGGGAACACCGGGGAGCTGTTTTTT. Protein: CASSDGGNTGELFF.

This clone was recorded only once. Other DNA sequences in the sample encode the same CDR3. The rearrangement joins TRBV6-6 to TRBJ1-2; 10 bases agree with TRBD1. The CDR3 contains 15 residues. Trimming cost V 4 bases and J 2 bases; bases outside gene matches: 4. Germline V gene sequence: CDR1 MNHNY, CDR2 SVGAGI (reference sequence). CDR3 nucleotide sequence: TGTGCCAGCAGTTCGAGACAGGGGGCAAACTATGGCTACACCTTC. This translates into CASSSRQGANYGYTF.

The chain couples TRBV11-3 to TRBJ2-7; D tentatively fits TRBD1 or TRBD2 (5 bases each). The V end lost 0 bases, the J end lost 5 bases, and 17 bases lay between the germline ends. The germline V gene encodes CDR1 SGHNT and CDR2 YENEEA. CDR3 length equals 16 residues. The CDR3 is CASSLDNLLGEHEQYF. The CDR3 nucleotides are TGTGCCAGCAGCTTAGATAACCTTTTGGGGGAGCACGAGCAGTACTTC.